This T cell receptor beta chain derives from a study of OX40 agonist ivuxolimab in advanced cancers. Study at large: Treatment of patients was with ivuxolimab, an agonistic anti-OX40 (CD134) antibody.

Sequencing used immunoSEQ multiplex PCR; TCRdb keeps in-frame clones, though not all of them. The data contain approximately 73,000 clones, roughly nine tenths of them singletons. V was trimmed by 4 bases and J by 0 bases, leaving 13 bases between them. Germline loops: CDR1 MGHRA, CDR2 YSYEKL. CDR3 length: 16 residues. The V call is TRBV4-1, the J call TRBJ2-1; TRBD2 is a possible D gene (5 bases). This clonotype was obtained from an adult with an advanced solid tumor such as melanoma, head and neck, liver or kidney cancer. The material was CD4+ or CD8+ T cells sorted from blood, obtained in a trial of the OX40 agonist ivuxolimab. CDR3 amino acids: CASSRTGQSSYNEQFF. The CDR3, as DNA: TGCGCCAGCAGCCGGACTGGTCAGAGCTCCTACAATGAGCAGTTCTTC.